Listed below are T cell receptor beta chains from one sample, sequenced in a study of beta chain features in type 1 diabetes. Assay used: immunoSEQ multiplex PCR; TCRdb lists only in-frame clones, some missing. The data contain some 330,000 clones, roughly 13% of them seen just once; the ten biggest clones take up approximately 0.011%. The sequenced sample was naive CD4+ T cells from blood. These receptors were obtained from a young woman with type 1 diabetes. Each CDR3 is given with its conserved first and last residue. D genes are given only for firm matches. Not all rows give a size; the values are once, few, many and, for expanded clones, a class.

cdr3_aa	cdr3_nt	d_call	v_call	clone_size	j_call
CASSNRTGGGETQYF	TGTGCCAGCAGCAACCGGACGGGAGGGGGAGAGACCCAGTACTTC	.	TRBV21-1	.	TRBJ2-5
CASSLAGTVTDTQYF	TGTGCCAGCAGCTTAGCCGGGACAGTCACAGATACGCAGTATTTT	TRBD1	TRBV7-2	few	TRBJ2-3
CASSWGGEETQYF	TGTGCCAGCAGCTGGGGAGGGGAGGAGACCCAGTACTTC	TRBD2	TRBV9	few	TRBJ2-5
CASSPLGGSGTEAFF	TGCGCCAGCAGCCCCCTAGGGGGCTCGGGCACTGAAGCTTTCTTT	TRBD1	TRBV5-1	few	TRBJ1-1
CASSHQGPTGELFF	TGCGCCAGCAGCCATCAGGGGCCCACCGGGGAGCTGTTTTTT	.	TRBV4-3	few	TRBJ2-2
CASSKKGLAGEYRHEQFF	TGTGCCAGCAGCAAAAAGGGACTAGCGGGAGAGTATAGGCATGAGCAGTTCTTC	TRBD2	TRBV5-4	.	TRBJ2-1
CASSQTVTRSNYGYTF	TGTGCCAGCAGCCAAACGGTGACACGTTCTAACTATGGCTACACCTTC	.	TRBV7-9	.	TRBJ1-2
CASSLGPGVSNQPQHF	TGTGCCAGCTCACTTGGCCCAGGGGTGAGCAATCAGCCCCAGCATTTT	.	TRBV18	.	TRBJ1-5
CASSQERGYNEQFF	TGTGCCAGCAGCCAAGAGAGAGGCTACAATGAGCAGTTCTTC	.	TRBV14	few	TRBJ2-1
CAWSVQLWLAGGSFF	TGTGCCTGGAGTGTACAATTGTGGCTAGCGGGAGGATCGTTCTTC	TRBD2	TRBV30	few	TRBJ2-1
CASSVLAGANEQFF	TGTGCCAGCAGCGTGTTAGCGGGGGCAAATGAGCAGTTCTTC	TRBD2	TRBV9	.	TRBJ2-1
CAWSRRGLWYF	TGTGCCTGGAGTAGGAGGGGTTTATGGTATTTT	.	TRBV30	.	TRBJ2-3
CASRTPGQGSLQYF	TGTGCCAGTAGGACCCCTGGACAGGGAAGCCTTCAGTACTTC	TRBD1	TRBV19	.	TRBJ2-4
CASSRTEGVGGYTF	TGTGCCAGCAGCAGAACTGAGGGGGTCGGTGGCTACACCTTC	.	TRBV7-9	few	TRBJ1-2
CASSKGRATDTQYF	TGCGCCAGCAGCAAAGGCAGGGCTACAGATACGCAGTATTTT	.	TRBV5-1	few	TRBJ2-3
CAISESTGRGIYNEQFF	TGTGCCATCAGTGAGTCGACCGGCAGGGGGATCTACAATGAGCAGTTCTTC	TRBD1	TRBV10-3	few	TRBJ2-1
CASSLSTSSSYEQYF	TGTGCCAGCAGCTTGAGTACCTCGAGCTCCTACGAGCAGTACTTC	.	TRBV5-4	few	TRBJ2-7
CASSFGAGNTGELFF	TGTGCCAGCAGCTTTGGGGCAGGGAACACCGGGGAGCTGTTTTTT	.	TRBV11-3	.	TRBJ2-2
CASSLVSGGSMNTEAFF	TGTGCCAGCAGCCTGGTGTCAGGGGGTTCGATGAACACTGAAGCTTTCTTT	TRBD1	TRBV14	few	TRBJ1-1
CASSQGRDEQFF	TGTGCCAGCAGTCAGGGTAGGGATGAGCAGTTCTTC	.	TRBV11-3	.	TRBJ2-1